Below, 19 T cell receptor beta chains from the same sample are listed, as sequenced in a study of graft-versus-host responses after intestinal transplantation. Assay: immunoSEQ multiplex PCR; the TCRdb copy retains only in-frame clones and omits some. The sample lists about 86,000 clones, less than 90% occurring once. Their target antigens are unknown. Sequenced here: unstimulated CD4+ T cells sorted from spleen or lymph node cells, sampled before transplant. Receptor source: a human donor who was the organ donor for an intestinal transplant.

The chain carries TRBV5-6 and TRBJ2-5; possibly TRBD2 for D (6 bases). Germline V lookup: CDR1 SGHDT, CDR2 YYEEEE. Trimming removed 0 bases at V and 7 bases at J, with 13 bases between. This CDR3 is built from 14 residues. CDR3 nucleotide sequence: TGTGCCAGCAGCTTGGGACTAGGTGCTGGGACCCAGTACTTC. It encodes CASSLGLGAGTQYF.

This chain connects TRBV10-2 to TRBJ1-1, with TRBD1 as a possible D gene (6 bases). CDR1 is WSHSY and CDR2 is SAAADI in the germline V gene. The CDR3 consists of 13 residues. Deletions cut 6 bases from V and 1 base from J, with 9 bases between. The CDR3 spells CASSGTPNTEAFF. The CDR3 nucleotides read TGCGCCAGCAGCGGGACACCGAACACTGAAGCTTTCTTT.

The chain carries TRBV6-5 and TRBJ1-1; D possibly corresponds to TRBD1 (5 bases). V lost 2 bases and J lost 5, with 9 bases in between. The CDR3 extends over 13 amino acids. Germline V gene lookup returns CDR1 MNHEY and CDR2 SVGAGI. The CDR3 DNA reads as TGTGCCAGCAGTTACAGGGGTAAAACTGAAGCTTTCTTT. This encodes CASSYRGKTEAFF.

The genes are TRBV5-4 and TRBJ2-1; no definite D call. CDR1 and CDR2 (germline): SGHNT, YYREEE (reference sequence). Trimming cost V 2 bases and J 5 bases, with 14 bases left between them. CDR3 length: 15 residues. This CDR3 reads CASSFLPVQNNEQFF. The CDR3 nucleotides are TGTGCCAGCAGCTTCCTCCCGGTACAGAACAATGAGCAGTTCTTC.

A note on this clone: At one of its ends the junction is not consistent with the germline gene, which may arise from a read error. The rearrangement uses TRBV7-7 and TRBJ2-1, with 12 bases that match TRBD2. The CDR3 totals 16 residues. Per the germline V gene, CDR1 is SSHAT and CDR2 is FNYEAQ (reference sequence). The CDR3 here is CASSRLAGGPNNEQFF. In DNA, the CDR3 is TGTGCTAGCAGCCGGCTAGCGGGGGGGCCCAACAATGAGCAGTTCTTC.

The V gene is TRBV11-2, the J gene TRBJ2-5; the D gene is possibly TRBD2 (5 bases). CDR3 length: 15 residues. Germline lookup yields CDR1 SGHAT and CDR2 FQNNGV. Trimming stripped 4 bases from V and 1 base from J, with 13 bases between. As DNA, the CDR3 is TGTGCCAGCAGCTCCTATCCGGGGAGCCAAGAGACCCAGTACTTC. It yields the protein CASSSYPGSQETQYF.

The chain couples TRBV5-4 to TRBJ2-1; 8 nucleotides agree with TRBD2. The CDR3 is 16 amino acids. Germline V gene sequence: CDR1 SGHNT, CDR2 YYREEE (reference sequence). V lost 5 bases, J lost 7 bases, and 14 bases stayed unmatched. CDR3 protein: CASSHVGTRGPNEQFF. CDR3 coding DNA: TGTGCCAGCAGTCATGTCGGGACTAGGGGCCCAAATGAGCAGTTCTTC.

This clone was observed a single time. The CDR3 coding sequence is TGTGCCAGCTACAGGGTGAGCAATGAGCAGTTCTTC. It specifies CASYRVSNEQFF. V usage is TRBV6-9 and J usage is TRBJ2-1; D is perhaps TRBD1 (6 bases). The CDR3 runs to 12 residues. Per the germline V gene, CDR1 is MNHGY and CDR2 is SVAAGI. V was trimmed by 8 bases and J by 6 bases, leaving 11 bases between them.

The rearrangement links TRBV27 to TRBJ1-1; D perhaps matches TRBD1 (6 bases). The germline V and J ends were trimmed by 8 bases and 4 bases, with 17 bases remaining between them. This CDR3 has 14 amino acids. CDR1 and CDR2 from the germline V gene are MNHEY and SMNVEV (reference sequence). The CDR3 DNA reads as TGTGCCAGCCGGGACATCCCCTTCACCACTGAAGCTTTCTTT. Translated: CASRDIPFTTEAFF.

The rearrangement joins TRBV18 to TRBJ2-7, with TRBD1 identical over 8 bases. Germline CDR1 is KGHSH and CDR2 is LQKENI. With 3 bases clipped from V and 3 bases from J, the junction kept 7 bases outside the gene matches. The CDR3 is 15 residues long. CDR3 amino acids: CASSPDAGQVYEQYF. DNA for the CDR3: TGTGCCAGCTCACCCGACGCGGGACAGGTCTACGAGCAGTACTTC.

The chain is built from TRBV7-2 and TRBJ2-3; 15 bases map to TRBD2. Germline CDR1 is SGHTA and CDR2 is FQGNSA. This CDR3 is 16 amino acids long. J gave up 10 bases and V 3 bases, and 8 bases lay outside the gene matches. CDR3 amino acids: CASSFTGTSGRRAQYF. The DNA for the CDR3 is TGTGCCAGCAGCTTTACCGGGACTAGCGGGAGGAGGGCGCAGTATTTT.

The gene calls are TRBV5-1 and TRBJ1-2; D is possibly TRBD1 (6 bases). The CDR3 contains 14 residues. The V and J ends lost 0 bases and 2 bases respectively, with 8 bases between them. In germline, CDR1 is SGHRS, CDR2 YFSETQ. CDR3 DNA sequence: TGCGCCAGCAGCTTGGAAACAGGGAACTATGGCTACACCTTC. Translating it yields CASSLETGNYGYTF.

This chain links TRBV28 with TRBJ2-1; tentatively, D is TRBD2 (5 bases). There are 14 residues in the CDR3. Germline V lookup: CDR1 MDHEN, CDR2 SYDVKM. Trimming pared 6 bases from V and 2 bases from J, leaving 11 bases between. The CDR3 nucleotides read TGTGCCAGCAGGCCCCGGGAAACCTACAATGAGCAGTTCTTC. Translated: CASRPRETYNEQFF.

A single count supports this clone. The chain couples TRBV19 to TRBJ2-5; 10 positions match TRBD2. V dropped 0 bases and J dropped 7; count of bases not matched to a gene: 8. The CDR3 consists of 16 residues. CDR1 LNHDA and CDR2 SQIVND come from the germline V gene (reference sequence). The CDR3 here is CASSIDPAGGQGTQYF. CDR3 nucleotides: TGTGCCAGTAGTATAGACCCAGCGGGGGGGCAGGGGACCCAGTACTTC.

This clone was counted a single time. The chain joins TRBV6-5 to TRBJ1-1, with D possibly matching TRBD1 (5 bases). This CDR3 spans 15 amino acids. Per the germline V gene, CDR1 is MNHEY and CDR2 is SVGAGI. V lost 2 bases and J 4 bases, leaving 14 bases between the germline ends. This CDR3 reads CASSYSFGGGTEAFF. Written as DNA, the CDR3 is TGTGCCAGCAGTTACAGTTTCGGGGGGGGCACTGAAGCTTTCTTT.

Here the CDR3 DNA reads TGTGCCAGAAGCTTACGTTCGACTAGCGGAGACTCGAACACCGGGGAGCTGTTTTTT. Residues: CARSLRSTSGDSNTGELFF. This sequence joins TRBV5-3 and TRBJ2-2, with TRBD2 matching over 9 bases. TRBV5-3 is annotated as an ORF whose role is uncertain. This CDR3 is 19 amino acids long. V was pared by 2 bases and J by 0 bases, with 11 bases of the junction left unmatched.

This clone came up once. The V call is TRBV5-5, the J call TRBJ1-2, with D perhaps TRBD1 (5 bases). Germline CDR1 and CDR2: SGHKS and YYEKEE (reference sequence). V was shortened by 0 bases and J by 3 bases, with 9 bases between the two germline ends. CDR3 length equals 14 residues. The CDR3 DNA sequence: TGTGCCAGCAGCTTGGCCGCACAGGACTATGGCTACACCTTC. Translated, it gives CASSLAAQDYGYTF. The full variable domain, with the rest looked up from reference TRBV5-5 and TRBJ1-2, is DAGVTQSPTHLIKTRGQQVTLRCSPISGHKSVSWYQQVLGQGPQFIFQYYEKEERGRGNFPDRFSARQFPNYSSELNVNALLLGDSALYLCASSLAAQDYGYTFGSGTRLTVV.

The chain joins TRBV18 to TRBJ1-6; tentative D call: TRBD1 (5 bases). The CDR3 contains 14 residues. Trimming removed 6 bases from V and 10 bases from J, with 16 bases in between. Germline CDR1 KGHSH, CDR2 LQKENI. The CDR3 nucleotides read TGTGCCAGCTCCGCGGACAATCTAGCGTCACCCCTCCACTTT. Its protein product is CASSADNLASPLHF.

The CDR3 DNA sequence: TGTGCCAGCAGCAGAGGACAGGGGGCGGAGAGCGATGAGCAGTTCTTC. Residues: CASSRGQGAESDEQFF. V is TRBV7-3 and J is TRBJ2-1; 11 nucleotides line up with TRBD1. Trimming took 5 bases from V and 8 from J; bases not matched to a gene: 11. CDR3 length equals 16 residues. Germline V gene data show CDR1 as SGHTA and CDR2 as FQGTGA.